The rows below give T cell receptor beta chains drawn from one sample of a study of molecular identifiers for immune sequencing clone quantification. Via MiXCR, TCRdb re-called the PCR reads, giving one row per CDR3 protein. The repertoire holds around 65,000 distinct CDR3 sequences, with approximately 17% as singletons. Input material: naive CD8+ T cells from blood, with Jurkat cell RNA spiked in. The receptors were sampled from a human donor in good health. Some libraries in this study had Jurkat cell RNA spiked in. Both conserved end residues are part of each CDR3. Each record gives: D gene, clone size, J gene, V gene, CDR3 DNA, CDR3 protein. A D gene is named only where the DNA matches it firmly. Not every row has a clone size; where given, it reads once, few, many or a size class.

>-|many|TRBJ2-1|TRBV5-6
TGTGCCAGCAGCTTGGCTTCCCCTGAGCAGTTCTTC
CASSLASPEQFF
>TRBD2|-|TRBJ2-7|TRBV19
TGTGCCAGTAGACTAGCGGGAGCCTCGAGGGACGGGCAGTACTTC
CASRLAGASRDGQYF
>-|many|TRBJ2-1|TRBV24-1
TGTGCCACCAGTGATTCGGAAAGCTCCTACAATGAGCAGTTCTTC
CATSDSESSYNEQFF
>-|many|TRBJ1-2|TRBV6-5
TGTGCCAGCAGTTACTCGGGGGCCCCGGCCAATGGCTACACCTTC
CASSYSGAPANGYTF
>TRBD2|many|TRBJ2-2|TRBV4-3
TGCGCCAGCAGCGAAGGACTAGCGGATAACACCGGGGAGCTGTTTTTT
CASSEGLADNTGELFF
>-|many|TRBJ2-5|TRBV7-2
TGTGCCAGCAGCTTAGAGGGGGTGGGCCGTCTAGCGGAACAAGAGACCCAGTACTTC
CASSLEGVGRLAEQETQYF
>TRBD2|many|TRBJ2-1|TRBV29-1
TGCAGCGTTGAAGATCTAGGCGGGAGGGCCATGAATGAGCAGTTCTTC
CSVEDLGGRAMNEQFF
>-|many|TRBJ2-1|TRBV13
TGTGCCAGCAGCTCTACCTACAATGAGCAGTTCTTC
CASSSTYNEQFF
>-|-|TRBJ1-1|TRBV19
TGTGCCAGTAGTAAGCCGTCTCTACCCATGAACACTGAAGCTTTCTTT
CASSKPSLPMNTEAFF
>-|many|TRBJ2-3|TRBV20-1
TGCAGTGCAGGGACCAACACAGATACGCAGTATTTT
CSAGTNTDTQYF
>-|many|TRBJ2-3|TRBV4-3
TGCGCCAGCAGCCAAGAGATTAGCGGAAGCACAGATACGCAGTATTTT
CASSQEISGSTDTQYF
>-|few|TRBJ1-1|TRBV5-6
TGTGCCAGCAGCTTGGCCGGGTCCGGAGTCACTGAAGCTTTCTTT
CASSLAGSGVTEAFF
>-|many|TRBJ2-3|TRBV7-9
TGTGCCAGCAGCGACTCCTATTCTAGGCTGGGCACAGATACGCAGTATTTT
CASSDSYSRLGTDTQYF
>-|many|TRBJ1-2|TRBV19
TGTGCCAGTACAGGGCTCGATACAAAGACAGGCCTCTACTATGGCTACACCTTC
CASTGLDTKTGLYYGYTF
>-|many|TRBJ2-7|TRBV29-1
TGCAGCATCGAGGGTATCGGAGCCTACGAGCAGTACTTC
CSIEGIGAYEQYF
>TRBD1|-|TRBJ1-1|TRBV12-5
TGTGCTAGTGGTTCTGCCGGGACAGTGATCACTGAAGCTTTCTTT
CASGSAGTVITEAFF
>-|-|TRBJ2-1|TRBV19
TGTGCCAGTAGTATCACACACCTTAGAATCGCCTACAATGAGCAGTTCTTC
CASSITHLRIAYNEQFF
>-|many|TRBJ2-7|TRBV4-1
TGCGCCAGCAGCCAAGAGAGGGAGATATACGAGCAGTACTTC
CASSQEREIYEQYF
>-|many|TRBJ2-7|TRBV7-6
TGTGCCAGCAGCTTAGAGGGACGGGTCCACGAGCAGTACTTC
CASSLEGRVHEQYF
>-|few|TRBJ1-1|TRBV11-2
TGTGCCAGCAGCTTAGGGTCGGGACGGGGAAGACAAGCTTTCTTT
CASSLGSGRGRQAFF
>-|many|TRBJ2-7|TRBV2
TGTGCCAGCCTCCCAGGTCCTGCGGGAAGCTCCTACGAGCAGTACTTC
CASLPGPAGSSYEQYF
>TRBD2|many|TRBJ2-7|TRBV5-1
TGCGCCAGCAGGGCGGAGGGGAGGGGATACGAGCAGTACTTC
CASRAEGRGYEQYF
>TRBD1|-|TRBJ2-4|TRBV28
TGTGCCTCGCAGACTGGGACAGGGGGACTAGCAGGGCTCACAAACATTCAGTACTTC
CASQTGTGGLAGLTNIQYF
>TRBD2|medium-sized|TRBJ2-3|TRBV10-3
TGTGCCATCAGTGAGCCGACTAGCGGGAGTTGGTCAGATACGCAGTATTTT
CAISEPTSGSWSDTQYF
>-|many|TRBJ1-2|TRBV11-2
TGTGCCAGCAGCTCAGGGAATCCGGACGGGCTATACTATGGCTACACCTTC
CASSSGNPDGLYYGYTF
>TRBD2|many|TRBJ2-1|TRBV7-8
TGTGCCAGCAGCTTAGGTATGGCGGGAGGATCCTACAATGAGCAGTTCTTC
CASSLGMAGGSYNEQFF